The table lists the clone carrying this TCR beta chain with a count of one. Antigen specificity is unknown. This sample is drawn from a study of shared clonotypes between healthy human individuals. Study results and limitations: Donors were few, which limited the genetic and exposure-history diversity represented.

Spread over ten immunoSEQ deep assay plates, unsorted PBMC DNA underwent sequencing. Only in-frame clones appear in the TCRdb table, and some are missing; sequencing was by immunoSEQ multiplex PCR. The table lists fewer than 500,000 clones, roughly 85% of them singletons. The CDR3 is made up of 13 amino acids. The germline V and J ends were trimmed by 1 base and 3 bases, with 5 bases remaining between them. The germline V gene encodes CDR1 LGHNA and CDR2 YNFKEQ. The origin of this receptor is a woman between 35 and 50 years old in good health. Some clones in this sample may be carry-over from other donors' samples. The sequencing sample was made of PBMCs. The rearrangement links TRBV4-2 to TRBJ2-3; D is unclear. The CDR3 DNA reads TGTGCCAGCAGCCAAGTGGGGACAGATACGCAGTATTTT. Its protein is CASSQVGTDTQYF.